Shown below are 3 T cell receptor beta chains from a single sample sequenced in a study of blood T cell repertoires in COVID-19. Measured with immunoSEQ multiplex PCR; TCRdb has only the in-frame clones, and not every one. Among a few hundred thousand clones listed, 88% were seen once. Input material: PBMCs or T cells enriched from blood (not recorded which). These receptor sequences come from a middle-aged woman with acute COVID-19.

The chain has TRBV11-3 and TRBJ2-2; a possible D gene is TRBD1 (6 bases). Germline CDR1 and CDR2: SGHNT and YENEEA. V dropped 1 base and J dropped 0 bases, with 9 bases sitting between them. CDR3 length: 16 amino acids. For the CDR3, the DNA is TGTGCCAGCAGCTTAGTCAAGGGGGCGAACACCGGGGAGCTGTTTTTT. Amino acid sequence: CASSLVKGANTGELFF.

The gene calls are TRBV27 and TRBJ1-2; D gene unclear. The germline V gene has CDR1 MNHEY and CDR2 SMNVEV (reference sequence). V was cut by 0 bases and J by 0 bases, with 8 bases left in between. The CDR3 runs 15 residues. CDR3 loop: CASSLSNTANYGYTF. The CDR3 region has the DNA TGTGCCAGCAGTTTATCGAATACAGCTAACTATGGCTACACCTTC.

This sequence joins TRBV13 and TRBJ1-3, with 7 bases lining up with TRBD1. V lost 5 bases and J lost 3; bases outside the gene matches: 7. Per the germline V gene, CDR1 is PRHDT and CDR2 is FYEKMQ (reference sequence). The length of the CDR3 is 15 residues. CDR3 coding DNA: TGTGCCAGCAGCCGCGAGGGGGCAGGTGGAAACACCATATATTTT. Translation: CASSREGAGGNTIYF.